This TCR beta chain was observed in a study of T cells in Graves' hyperthyroidism and ophthalmopathy. Findings and limits, study-wide: Stable hyperthyroidism and ophthalmopathy were separated using 13 V-J signatures.

At least ten counts were recorded for this clonotype. Its antigen is still unknown. Participants, patients aged 18 to 65, had newly diagnosed hyperthyroidism with a duration under 2 months. Regions amplified from RNA transcripts were the TCR beta CDR3 regions. HTBI primers were the set used in a first-round RT-PCR of the TCR CDR3. TCRdb redid the calling of the multiplex PCR reads with MiXCR, one entry per CDR3 protein. Here the sample spans about 560,000 distinct CDR3 sequences, 16% being singletons. The receptor was isolated from a woman between 18 and 29 years old with Graves' hyperthyroidism. The sequencing input was blood.

CDR3 amino acids: CASPDTSNTEAFF. Written as DNA, the CDR3 is TGTGCCAGCCCAGACACCTCGAACACTGAAGCTTTCTTT. This chain uses TRBV7-9 with TRBJ1-1; no clear D. This CDR3 has 13 amino acids. Germline CDR1 and CDR2: SEHNR and FQNEAQ (reference sequence). V was shortened by 8 bases and J by 1 base, with 11 bases between the two germline ends.